These T cell receptor beta chains were read from a single sample in a study of TIL therapy for anti-PD-1-resistant metastatic lung cancer. The table came from immunoSEQ multiplex PCR; TCRdb's copy has only in-frame clones and leaves some out. Of approximately 30,000 clones listed, about 70% were seen once; the top ten hold 2.5% to 3%. The source was blood, collected at baseline. The receptor set was obtained from a woman aged 30-79 years with non-small cell lung cancer. The conserved cysteine and the conserved F or W are not part of the CDR3 here. Size values are once, few and many counts, or a class for expanded clones, and some rows have none.

size	V	J	CDR3
once	TRBV15	TRBJ2-7	ATSRGVRDTTYEQY
.	TRBV27	TRBJ2-3	ASGGQGALTQY
few	TRBV6-5	TRBJ1-2	ASSYSTNYGYT
once	TRBV6-5	TRBJ1-2	ASRQDLGPNYGYT
.	TRBV19	TRBJ2-3	ASSLTRKDTQY
.	TRBV6-5	TRBJ2-3	ASTTGVRADTQY
.	TRBV11-2	TRBJ2-7	ASSKGGFEQY
.	TRBV29-1	TRBJ2-1	SVESSGSGSRNEQF
.	TRBV5-1	TRBJ1-1	ASSLDLGNTEAF
.	TRBV6-5	TRBJ1-1	ASSYEMRKGSTEAF
.	TRBV29-1	TRBJ1-2	STTQTDGYGYT
.	TRBV7-8	TRBJ1-5	ASSSNRVSNQPQH
.	TRBV19	TRBJ1-5	ASRSTGDAFQPQH
once	TRBV6-5	TRBJ1-6	ASSRTVYNSPLH
.	TRBV14	TRBJ2-1	ASSQDSVEQF
.	TRBV5-6	TRBJ2-3	ASSFSGTGWADTQY
.	TRBV29-1	TRBJ2-3	SADTQY
once	TRBV9	TRBJ2-2	ASSAGQAVTGELF
.	TRBV27	TRBJ2-7	ASRYGTSGTYEQY
.	TRBV2	TRBJ2-7	ASSSPSGSYEQY
.	TRBV10-3	TRBJ2-3	AIVAGGTSTDTQY
.	TRBV5-1	.	ASSWTTQQNYEQY
.	TRBV19	TRBJ2-7	ASSVGGYEQY
few	TRBV11-2	TRBJ2-1	ASSLRAGNEQF
.	TRBV10-3	TRBJ1-1	AISGGILSEPEAF
.	TRBV7-2	TRBJ2-2	ASSLGGRPGELF
few	TRBV2	TRBJ2-7	ASSYDVVSYEQY
.	TRBV19	TRBJ2-7	ASSKDTYSYEQY
.	TRBV7-2	TRBJ2-7	ASSSEQGRNYEQY
few	TRBV7-2	TRBJ2-1	ASSLELAGGGANNEQF
.	TRBV7-2	TRBJ2-3	ASCDSGLSTDTQY
.	TRBV30	TRBJ2-7	AWSVTGGSTYEQY
few	TRBV6-5	TRBJ2-3	ASSRRESGDTQY
.	TRBV29-1	TRBJ1-6	SPRPRARGLHNSPLH
.	TRBV11-2	TRBJ2-1	ASSTTSGSSEQF
.	TRBV2	TRBJ2-5	ASSTIPGTSVTQY
.	TRBV5-1	TRBJ2-7	ASSFSSDHPAQY
.	TRBV6-1	TRBJ2-5	ASKNSGSSETQY
.	TRBV6-6	TRBJ2-2	ASRQTDTGELF
.	TRBV6-5	TRBJ1-1	ASSYTTGSAF
.	TRBV7-8	TRBJ2-7	ASRMGRLDYEQY
few	TRBV5-4	TRBJ2-7	ASSLSRSLSYEQY
once	TRBV29-1	TRBJ1-2	SVVGGPFYGYT